Presented here are 8 T cell receptor beta chains from one specimen sequenced in a study of cytomegalovirus exposure and HLA in healthy donors. PCR primers comprised 60 Vbeta and 13 Jbeta primers. The data were produced by immunoSEQ multiplex PCR, yet TCRdb's version contains in-frame clones alone and is incomplete. The top ten clones hold less than 5% of a sample with 93,000 or so clones, under 85% of them seen once. The sequencing sample was made of PBMCs. These receptors all stem from a man aged 45-60 years in good health and CMV-seropositive.

This clone came up a few times. Compared with germline, one end of the junction differs, possibly owing to a read error. The gene calls are TRBV6-1 and TRBJ2-1; D is uncertain. CDR1 is MNHNS, CDR2 SASEGT, per germline. The CDR3 loop spans 16 amino acids. The CDR3 DNA reads as TGCGCCAGCAGTGAGTCTAGGATAAGCGTCTACAATGAGCAGTTCTTC. This sequence encodes CASSESRISVYNEQFF.

The J gene is TRBJ2-1, the V gene TRBV7-7, with D maybe TRBD2 (5 bases). V lost 2 bases to trimming and J lost 6 bases, with 11 bases between them. The CDR3 has 14 residues. CDR1 is SSHAT and CDR2 is FNYEAQ in the germline V gene (reference sequence). This chain's CDR3 is CASSLSLAGNEQFF. CDR3 DNA sequence: TGTGCCAGCAGCTTATCCCTAGCTGGCAATGAGCAGTTCTTC.

This chain uses TRBV28 with TRBJ1-5, with D perhaps matching TRBD1 (5 bases). V was clipped by 7 bases and J by 7 bases, with 17 bases between them. The CDR3 runs to 14 residues. Germline V CDR1 and CDR2: MDHEN, SYDVKM. The CDR3: CASNKQVREQPQHF. The CDR3 DNA reads TGTGCCAGCAATAAACAGGTCCGGGAGCAGCCCCAGCATTTT.

The CDR3 here is CASSPDTRYGYTF. DNA for the CDR3: TGTGCCAGCAGTCCGGACACCCGTTATGGCTACACCTTC. V usage is TRBV2 and J usage is TRBJ1-2, with D maybe TRBD1 (5 bases). The CDR3 sequence is 13 residues long. The germline V and J ends were trimmed by 5 bases and 5 bases, with 12 bases remaining between them. Germline lookup yields CDR1 SNHLY and CDR2 FYNNEI. Combining the CDR3 with reference TRBV2 and TRBJ1-2 gives the whole variable domain EPEVTQTPSHQVTQMGQEVILRCVPISNHLYFYWYRQILGQKVEFLVSFYNNEISEKSEIFDDQFSVERPDGSNFTLKIRSTKLEDSAMYFCASSPDTRYGYTFGSGTRLTVV.

The rearrangement uses TRBV30 and TRBJ1-1; D is undetermined. The CDR3 covers 11 residues. The ends were cut back, 0 bases at V and 5 bases at J, with 4 bases in the middle. Germline CDR1 GTSNPN, CDR2 SVGIG (reference sequence). Here the CDR3 reads CAWSVTTEAFF. The CDR3, as DNA: TGTGCCTGGAGTGTCACAACTGAAGCTTTCTTT.

The V and J genes are TRBV10-2 and TRBJ2-3; 10 bases agree with TRBD2. CDR3 length equals 19 residues. V shed 0 bases, J shed 1 base, and the junction held 10 bases outside the gene matches. The germline gives CDR1 WSHSY, CDR2 SAAADI. CDR3 bases: TGCGCCAGCAGTGAGTCGTCAAGCGGGAGGGAAATGCGCACAGATACGCAGTATTTT. This gives the protein CASSESSSGREMRTDTQYF.

The J gene is TRBJ1-1, the V gene TRBV10-1; 7 bases agree with TRBD1. The CDR3 is 13 amino acids. Germline CDR1 is WNHNN and CDR2 is SYGVQD (reference sequence). V trimming: 3 bases; J trimming: 5 bases; junction bases outside the gene matches: 3. CDR3: CASSDLQGTEAFF. For the CDR3, the DNA is TGCGCCAGCAGTGACCTACAGGGGACTGAAGCTTTCTTT.

The count of this clone is one. The chain has TRBV10-1 and TRBJ2-5, with D maybe TRBD2 (6 bases). Germline V gene sequence: CDR1 WNHNN, CDR2 SYGVQD (reference sequence). The CDR3 is 15 amino acids. V lost 5 bases to trimming and J lost 3 bases, with 16 bases between them. In DNA, the CDR3 is TGCGCCAGCAGTTTTCTGACAAGGGAGGAAGAGACCCAGTACTTC. Amino acids: CASSFLTREEETQYF.